The rows below give T cell receptor beta chains drawn from one sample of a study of cytomegalovirus exposure and HLA in healthy donors. Sequencing used immunoSEQ multiplex PCR; TCRdb keeps in-frame clones, though not all of them. The sample consists of 150,000 or so clones, 73% of them appearing once. The specimen sequenced was PBMCs. The receptor source for this set is a woman aged 18-29 years in good health and CMV-seronegative. The CDR3 runs from the conserved cysteine through the conserved F or W. A D gene is named only where the DNA matches it firmly. The size entry is marked missing in some rows and otherwise reads once, few, many or a size class.

D gene	V gene	J gene	clone size	CDR3 DNA	CDR3 protein
.	TRBV19	TRBJ1-2	.	TGTGCCAGTAGTATAGCGGGCGGGCCAGCTAACTATGGCTACACCTTC	CASSIAGGPANYGYTF
.	TRBV7-2	TRBJ1-3	few	TGTGCCAGCAGCTTACAGGGGTCCGGAAACACCATATATTTT	CASSLQGSGNTIYF
TRBD2	TRBV7-9	TRBJ2-1	.	TGTGCCAGCAGCAGCAGACTAGCGGGAGTCAATGAGCAGTTCTTC	CASSSRLAGVNEQFF
TRBD1	TRBV28	TRBJ2-1	once	TGTGCCAGCCGAGACAGGGGCAACAATGAGCAGTTCTTC	CASRDRGNNEQFF
.	TRBV7-7	TRBJ2-3	.	TGTGCTAGCAGCTTGTATGGGGGCGCGACAGATACGCAGTATTTT	CASSLYGGATDTQYF
TRBD1	TRBV6-5	TRBJ2-2	.	TGTGCCAGCAGTTATGTGGGACAGGGAAACACCGGGGAGCTGTTTTTT	CASSYVGQGNTGELFF
.	TRBV19	TRBJ2-1	.	TGTGCCAGTAGTATTGACACCGGCTCCTACAATGAGCAGTTCTTC	CASSIDTGSYNEQFF
.	TRBV10-3	TRBJ2-1	.	TGTGCCACACGGGGTGGTGAGCAGTTCTTC	CATRGGEQFF
.	TRBV6-6	TRBJ2-3	.	TGTGCCAGCAGGACACCAAACGGAGATACGCAGTATTTT	CASRTPNGDTQYF
.	TRBV5-1	TRBJ1-2	once	TGCGCCAGCAGCTTGGCCGGGGGATCTAACTATGGCTACACCTTC	CASSLAGGSNYGYTF
.	TRBV5-5	TRBJ1-4	.	TGTGCCAGCAGACCCAGGACAGTCGAAAAACTGTTTTTT	CASRPRTVEKLFF
TRBD1	TRBV19	TRBJ1-5	.	TGTGCCAGCCGGGACAGGGGATATAGCAATCAGCCCCAGCATTTT	CASRDRGYSNQPQHF
.	TRBV5-1	TRBJ1-1	.	TGCGCCAGCAGCTTGGCCATTCTTGCGGGATCAGGCACTGAAGCTTTCTTT	CASSLAILAGSGTEAFF
.	TRBV5-4	TRBJ1-5	.	TGTGCCAGCAGCTTGGGGGGGGTAGGTAACAATCAGCCCCAGCATTTT	CASSLGGVGNNQPQHF
.	TRBV5-8	TRBJ1-4	once	TGTGCCAGCAGCTTAGTCTGGGGCCTCGATGAGCGCAGTGAAAAACTGTTTTTT	CASSLVWGLDERSEKLFF
.	TRBV27	TRBJ1-1	.	TGTGCCAGCAGCTACAGGCGGAACACTGAAGCTTTCTTT	CASSYRRNTEAFF
.	TRBV9	TRBJ2-3	few	TGTGCCAGCAGCGTAGAACAGAACACAGATACGCAGTATTTT	CASSVEQNTDTQYF
.	TRBV27	TRBJ2-1	few	TGTGCCAGCAGCTTTGGAGGGACCGCGTACAATGAGCAGTTCTTC	CASSFGGTAYNEQFF
TRBD1	TRBV11-3	TRBJ1-5	.	TGTGCCAGCAGCCTGGGGACAGGTGGCAATCAGCCCCAGCATTTT	CASSLGTGGNQPQHF
TRBD1	TRBV4-1	TRBJ1-1	.	TGCGCCAGCAGCCACAGGGACAGGGTGAACACTGAAGCTTTCTTT	CASSHRDRVNTEAFF
TRBD1	TRBV4-1	TRBJ1-2	once	TGCGCCAGCAGCTCCCGGACAGGCTTCTATGGCTACACCTTC	CASSSRTGFYGYTF
TRBD1	TRBV7-2	TRBJ1-4	.	TGTGCCAGCAGACCTGGACAGGGGGCTAGGGAAAAACTGTTTTTT	CASRPGQGAREKLFF
TRBD1	TRBV29-1	TRBJ2-1	.	TGCAGCGTTGAACACAGGGGGTCTTACAATGAGCAGTTCTTC	CSVEHRGSYNEQFF
.	TRBV2	TRBJ2-3	few	TGTGCCAGCAGTGGAAGCGAGCCAGATACGCAGTATTTT	CASSGSEPDTQYF
TRBD1	TRBV4-1	TRBJ2-7	.	TGCGCCAGCAGCCAGGATGTTCTCACCGGGACAGGGACCTACGAGCAGTACTTC	CASSQDVLTGTGTYEQYF
TRBD1	TRBV27	TRBJ1-1	.	TGTGCCAGCAGTCAGGGGGCGGAAATGAACACTGAAGCTTTCTTT	CASSQGAEMNTEAFF
.	TRBV9	TRBJ1-2	.	TGTGCCAGCAGGAATGACAGGCACTATGGCTACACCTTC	CASRNDRHYGYTF
TRBD2	TRBV29-1	TRBJ2-2	.	TGCAGCGTTGGGACTAGCGGGAGGGGGAACACCGGGGAGCTGTTTTTT	CSVGTSGRGNTGELFF
.	TRBV19	TRBJ1-4	.	TGTGCCAGTACAGACAGGCGACTTAATGAAAAACTGTTTTTT	CASTDRRLNEKLFF
.	TRBV11-1	TRBJ2-7	.	TGTGCCAGCAGCTCTGTTGTGCAGGGATACGAGCAGTACTTC	CASSSVVQGYEQYF
TRBD1	TRBV23-1	TRBJ1-2	once	TGCGCCCTCAAGGGAGACAGGGGGCCCCCTGCGCTGGGCTACACCTTC	CALKGDRGPPALGYTF
TRBD1	TRBV6-5	TRBJ2-3	few	TGTGCCAGCAGTTCACCTTGGACAGGCGGTACAGATACGCAGTATTTT	CASSSPWTGGTDTQYF
.	TRBV7-9	TRBJ1-1	.	TGTGCCAGCATCCCAACAGGTAACACTGAAGCTTTCTTT	CASIPTGNTEAFF
.	TRBV11-1	TRBJ2-7	.	TGTGCCAGCAGCTTAGAAAGGAGGGGCGTGCAGTACTTC	CASSLERRGVQYF
TRBD2	TRBV7-2	TRBJ2-1	.	TGTGCCAGCAGCTTAGCTAGCGGGAGTATTTGGAATGAGCAGTTCTTC	CASSLASGSIWNEQFF
TRBD1	TRBV15	TRBJ2-2	.	TGTGCCACCAGCAAAGACAGGGGGATGAACACCGGGGAGCTGTTTTTT	CATSKDRGMNTGELFF
TRBD2	TRBV7-2	TRBJ2-1	.	TGTGCCAGCAGCCCACGGACGGGGGGCAATGAGCAGTTCTTC	CASSPRTGGNEQFF
TRBD2	TRBV4-1	TRBJ2-1	once	TGCGCCAGCAGCCAAGTTACTAGCGGCTCCTACAATGAGCAGTTCTTC	CASSQVTSGSYNEQFF
TRBD1	TRBV30	TRBJ1-5	.	TGTGCCTGGAGTGTCCCCTTTGACAGGGAAAATCAGCCCCAGCATTTT	CAWSVPFDRENQPQHF
.	TRBV19	TRBJ1-2	.	TGTGCCAGTAGTATTCAGGGTGACTATGGCTACACCTTC	CASSIQGDYGYTF
.	TRBV5-6	TRBJ1-1	.	TGTGCCAGCAGCTTGGCCGAAGGGGTTAACAGGATGAACACTGAAGCTTTCTTT	CASSLAEGVNRMNTEAFF
TRBD1	TRBV18	TRBJ2-7	few	TGTGCCAGCTCAACAGGGGCTCAAACCTACGAGCAGTACTTC	CASSTGAQTYEQYF
TRBD2	TRBV4-3	TRBJ2-7	.	TGCGCCAGCAGCCAAGCGTATAGCGGGGTCTACGAGCAGTACTTC	CASSQAYSGVYEQYF
.	TRBV2	TRBJ2-5	.	TGTGCCAGCTCGGACTGGGAAGAGACCCAGTACTTC	CASSDWEETQYF
TRBD1	TRBV10-2	TRBJ1-1	.	TGCGCCAGCAGTGAGCAGGGGGCGCAAATAGCTTTCTTT	CASSEQGAQIAFF
.	TRBV30	TRBJ2-1	few	TGTGCCTCCAGGAGGGGGCGAAGCTACAATGAGCAGTTCTTC	CASRRGRSYNEQFF
.	TRBV5-4	TRBJ1-1	.	TGTGCCAGCACCGGGGGGGGGCGGGGGGCGCGTACTGAAGCTTTCTTT	CASTGGGRGARTEAFF
.	TRBV5-1	TRBJ2-1	.	TGCGCCAGCAGCTTTGACAACCATGAGCAGTTCTTC	CASSFDNHEQFF
.	TRBV18	TRBJ2-5	.	TGTGCCAGCTCAAGTGACAGTCAAAGAAGGGAGACCCAGTACTTC	CASSSDSQRRETQYF
TRBD1	TRBV9	TRBJ2-7	.	TGTGCCAGCAGCCCCCGCAGCCATGACAGGGGAGGAACACTGTACTTC	CASSPRSHDRGGTLYF